The 4 T cell receptor beta chains given below trace back to one sample, sequenced in a study of T cells after somatic rescue of genetic block. Here immunoSEQ multiplex PCR was the method, and the copy in TCRdb shows in-frame clones only, minus some. The table lists more than 12,000 clones, roughly 70% of them singletons. Sequencing was done on a sample of peripheral blood mononuclear cells (PBMCs). The receptors were gathered from a man aged 18 to 29.

This clone came up once. V gene TRBV14 combines with J gene TRBJ2-1; 7 nucleotides match TRBD2. Per germline, CDR1 SGHDN and CDR2 FVKESK. V shed 4 bases and J 2 bases; nucleotides not matched to a gene: 5. The CDR3 contains 15 residues. The CDR3 sequence: CASSRRDYPYNEQFF. The CDR3 nucleotides are TGTGCCAGCAGCCGCCGGGACTATCCCTACAATGAGCAGTTCTTC.

The chain links TRBV29-1 to TRBJ2-1, with 7 positions matching TRBD1. The trim removed 6 bases at V and 4 bases at J, leaving 15 bases unmatched. This CDR3 spans 16 amino acids. Germline CDR1 and CDR2: SQVTM and ANQGSEA. The CDR3 protein is CSVMFGTAYWYNEQFF. The DNA of the CDR3 is TGCAGCGTCATGTTCGGGACAGCTTATTGGTACAATGAGCAGTTCTTC.

The chain employs TRBV19 and TRBJ2-7; 7 bases agree with TRBD2. Germline trimming cut 3 bases from V and 7 bases from J; bases unmatched to any gene: 9. The CDR3 runs to 14 residues. CDR1 and CDR2 (germline): LNHDA, SQIVND (reference sequence). CDR3 loop: CASSMEASGGEQYF. The CDR3 nucleotides read TGTGCCAGTAGTATGGAGGCTAGCGGAGGGGAGCAGTACTTC.

This chain connects TRBV18 to TRBJ1-2; TRBD1 agrees at 9 bases. This CDR3 contains 17 residues. The germline CDR1 and CDR2 sequences are KGHSH and LQKENI. With 3 bases clipped from V and 6 bases from J, the junction kept 14 bases outside the gene matches. The DNA for the CDR3 is TGTGCCAGCTCACCCTTGGGGACAGGGAAAGGGGTAAATGGCTACACCTTC. The encoded protein is CASSPLGTGKGVNGYTF.